A selection of T cell receptor beta chains follows, all from one sample in a study of T cells in Graves' hyperthyroidism and ophthalmopathy. One entry per CDR3 protein results from TCRdb running MiXCR on the multiplex PCR reads. The table includes around 340,000 distinct CDR3 sequences, 15% to 20% detected once. Material: blood. The source is a middle-aged woman with Graves' ophthalmopathy. Each CDR3 is given with its conserved first and last residue. Fields, in order: J gene, V gene, clone size, D gene, CDR3 DNA, CDR3 protein. The D gene is left open where the match is weak. Clone size is given for some rows only: seen once, a few or many times, or a class if the clone is expanded.

>TRBJ1-1|TRBV28|many|TRBD1
TGTGCCAGCACCGCCACAGGGGCATACACTGAAGCTTTCTTT
CASTATGAYTEAFF
>TRBJ1-1|TRBV6-1|NA|NA
TGTGCCAGCAATAAATTCCCGAACACTGAAGCTTTCTTT
CASNKFPNTEAFF
>TRBJ2-7|TRBV5-1|many|TRBD2
TGCGCCAGCAGCTTGGGACTAGCGGGAGAACCCTTCGAAGAGCAGTACTTC
CASSLGLAGEPFEEQYF
>TRBJ2-7|TRBV4-2|few|TRBD2
TGTGCCAGCAGCCAAGATAGTCTGCGGGAGTCGTACGAGCAGTACTTC
CASSQDSLRESYEQYF
>TRBJ1-4|TRBV19|many|NA
TGTGCCAGTAGTAAGGACGGAAATGAAAAACTGTTTTTT
CASSKDGNEKLFF
>TRBJ2-7|TRBV6-1|NA|NA
TGTGCCAGCAGTGAATTCTACAGGTCTTCCGAGCAGTACTTC
CASSEFYRSSEQYF
>TRBJ2-7|TRBV6-5|many|TRBD2
TGTGCCAGCACCCGGGGACTAGTAGTCGACGAGCAGTACTTC
CASTRGLVVDEQYF
>TRBJ1-2|TRBV9|many|TRBD1
TGTGCCAGCAGCGTAGGGGACAGGGGGCTCTCTAACTATGGCTACACCTTC
CASSVGDRGLSNYGYTF
>TRBJ1-1|TRBV5-1|many|NA
TGCGCCAGCAGCTCTTACTTCAGGGAGGGCGCTTTCTTT
CASSSYFREGAFF
>TRBJ1-2|TRBV4-1|NA|NA
TGCGCCAGCAGCCAGGCTCCGACAGGTCAAATTTCCTATGGCTACACCTTC
CASSQAPTGQISYGYTF
>TRBJ2-3|TRBV7-9|many|NA
TGTGCCAGCAGCTTAACGCCCAGCGGCCGCACAGATACGCAGTATTTT
CASSLTPSGRTDTQYF
>TRBJ2-2|TRBV11-2|many|NA
TGTGCCAGCAGCTTACTCAAGGGGGCCGGGGAGCTGTTTTTT
CASSLLKGAGELFF
>TRBJ2-7|TRBV28|many|NA
TGTGCCAGCAGTTCTGGAGGGTTTGGTCAATACTTC
CASSSGGFGQYF
>TRBJ2-2|TRBV2|NA|TRBD2
TGTGCCAGCAGTACCGGGACTAGCGGGAGAACCGGGGAGCTGTTTTTT
CASSTGTSGRTGELFF
>TRBJ2-7|TRBV11-2|NA|TRBD1
TGTGCCAGCAGCCTAAACAGGGGGCGTATCTACGAGCAATACTTC
CASSLNRGRIYEQYF
>TRBJ1-2|TRBV16|many|NA
TGTGCCAGCAGCCAAGTGGGGTACGATGGCTACACCTTC
CASSQVGYDGYTF
>TRBJ2-4|TRBV30|many|TRBD2
TGTGCCTGGAGTGGGGGGGAGGGATTCAAAAACATTCAGTACTTC
CAWSGGEGFKNIQYF
>TRBJ2-2|TRBV19|many|TRBD1
TGTGCCAGCACCCACAGGGGACGAAACACCGGGGAGCTGTTTTTT
CASTHRGRNTGELFF
>TRBJ2-5|TRBV28|many|NA
TGTGCCAGCAGTCCCTCACGACCCCAAGAGACCCAGTACTTC
CASSPSRPQETQYF
>TRBJ2-7|TRBV29-1|many|NA
TGCAGCGTTGAAGGTGGACCCGTCTACGAGCAGTACTTC
CSVEGGPVYEQYF
>TRBJ2-5|TRBV28|many|TRBD1
TGTGCCAGCACCCCCGTAGGGACAGGAGGCCAAGAGACCCAGTACTTC
CASTPVGTGGQETQYF
>TRBJ1-6|TRBV2|NA|NA
TGTGCCAGCAGTGAATCCGTTGGGCAGGGTGTAGCCGATTCACCCCTCCACTTT
CASSESVGQGVADSPLHF
>TRBJ2-7|TRBV28|few|NA
TGTGCCAGCAGTTTTACTAGTTCTTTCTACGAGCAGTACTTC
CASSFTSSFYEQYF
>TRBJ2-7|TRBV3-1|few|NA
TGTGCCAGCAGCCAGGAGGCGGTCTACGAGCAGTACTTC
CASSQEAVYEQYF
>TRBJ1-2|TRBV6-2/TRBV6-3|NA|NA
TGTGCCAGCAGCGACGCGACGGACAGAAGCTACACCTTC
CASSDATDRSYTF
>TRBJ2-5|TRBV7-2|many|NA
TGTGCCAGCAGGCAGAGTCTCGACAGGATCCAAGAGACCCAGTACTTC
CASRQSLDRIQETQYF
>TRBJ2-2|TRBV4-1|few|NA
TGCGCCAGCAGACGGAATACGAACACCGGGGAGCTGTTTTTT
CASRRNTNTGELFF
>TRBJ2-5|TRBV6-5|many|NA
TGTGCCAGCAGTTACTCGAACAGACTAACCGGCCAAGAGACCCAGTACTTC
CASSYSNRLTGQETQYF
>TRBJ1-2|TRBV12-3/TRBV12-4|many|TRBD1
TGTGCCAGCAGCCCCGCGGGACAGGGCGTCTATGGCTACACCTTC
CASSPAGQGVYGYTF
>TRBJ2-7|TRBV4-2|NA|TRBD2
TGTGCCAGCAGCCAGGACGGGACTAAACCCTACGAGCAGTACTTC
CASSQDGTKPYEQYF
>TRBJ1-2|TRBV6-1|many|TRBD1
TGTGCCAGCAGTGAAGGTGGGACAGCGTATGGCTACACCTTC
CASSEGGTAYGYTF
>TRBJ1-1|TRBV7-2|many|NA
TGTGCCAGCAGCTCGGGACACCAGAACACTGAAGCTTTCTTT
CASSSGHQNTEAFF
>TRBJ2-7|TRBV7-6|many|NA
TGTGCCAGCAGCCTACCGGTGGGCGAGCAGTACTTC
CASSLPVGEQYF
>TRBJ2-2|TRBV6-1|many|NA
TGTGCCAGCAAAACCGGGACATTAATAACCGGGGAGCTGTTTTTT
CASKTGTLITGELFF
>TRBJ2-7|TRBV6-2/TRBV6-3|NA|NA
TGTGCCAGCAGTTTCTCGGGACTTAAGACCTACGAGCAGTACTTC
CASSFSGLKTYEQYF
>TRBJ2-7|TRBV7-2|many|NA
TGTGCCAGCAGCTTCCAGGGCTTGAACGAGCAGTACTTC
CASSFQGLNEQYF
>TRBJ1-1|TRBV6-2/TRBV6-3|NA|NA
TGTGCCAGCAGTAGTATCAGAGGGATTGAAGCTTTCTTT
CASSSIRGIEAFF
>TRBJ2-7|TRBV11-2|many|TRBD1
TGTGCCAGCAGCTTAGGGACAGGGTCTGACGAGCAGTACTTC
CASSLGTGSDEQYF
>TRBJ2-6|TRBV6-4|many|TRBD1
TGTGCCAGCAGTGACCGGGACAGGGTGGGTATGGGCTCTGGGGCCAACGTCCTGACTTTC
CASSDRDRVGMGSGANVLTF
>TRBJ2-5|TRBV12-3/TRBV12-4|few|NA
TGTGCCAGCAGTTTTGGGCCTGACTCTGGGAAAGAGACCCAGTACTTC
CASSFGPDSGKETQYF
>TRBJ2-2|TRBV24-1|many|NA
TGTGCCACCAGTGATTTACGAAACTCGAACACCGGGGAGCTGTTTTTT
CATSDLRNSNTGELFF
>TRBJ2-7|TRBV6-1|NA|TRBD2
TGTGCCAGCAGACGTAATAGCGGGAGCCTCCGCTACGAGCAGTACTTC
CASRRNSGSLRYEQYF
>TRBJ2-7|TRBV19|many|NA
TGTGCCAGTATTGGGGGCAGCTCCTACGAGCAGTACTTC
CASIGGSSYEQYF
>TRBJ2-2|TRBV6-1|many|TRBD1
TGTGCCAGCAGTGAGCGGACAGGGGTCGGCGGGGAGCTGTTTTTT
CASSERTGVGGELFF
>TRBJ2-7|TRBV6-1|many|NA
TGTGCCAGCAATGAGCGGTTCACCTACGAGCAGTACTTC
CASNERFTYEQYF
>TRBJ2-7|TRBV28|many|TRBD1
TGTGCCAGCAGGGGGACAGGGTTTGCCTACGAGCAGTACTTC
CASRGTGFAYEQYF